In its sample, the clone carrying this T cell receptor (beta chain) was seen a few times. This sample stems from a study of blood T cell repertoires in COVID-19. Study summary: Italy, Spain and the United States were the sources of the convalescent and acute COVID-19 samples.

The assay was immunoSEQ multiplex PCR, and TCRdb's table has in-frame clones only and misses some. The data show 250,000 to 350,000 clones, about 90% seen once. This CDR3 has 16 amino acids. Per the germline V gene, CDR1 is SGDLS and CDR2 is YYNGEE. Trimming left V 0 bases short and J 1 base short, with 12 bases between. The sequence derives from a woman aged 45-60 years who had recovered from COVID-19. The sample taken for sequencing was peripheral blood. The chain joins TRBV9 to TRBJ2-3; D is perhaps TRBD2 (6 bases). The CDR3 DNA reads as TGTGCCAGCAGCGTAGATTTCCGGAGGGGCACAGATACGCAGTATTTT. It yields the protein CASSVDFRRGTDTQYF.